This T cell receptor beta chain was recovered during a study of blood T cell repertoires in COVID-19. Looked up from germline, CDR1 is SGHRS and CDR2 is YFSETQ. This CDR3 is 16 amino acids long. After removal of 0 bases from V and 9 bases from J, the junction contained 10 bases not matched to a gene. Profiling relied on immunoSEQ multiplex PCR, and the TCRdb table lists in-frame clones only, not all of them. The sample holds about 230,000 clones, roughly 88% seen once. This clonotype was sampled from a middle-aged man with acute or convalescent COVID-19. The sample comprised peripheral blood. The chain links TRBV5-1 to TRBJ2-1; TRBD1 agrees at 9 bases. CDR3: CASSLEGQGMMGEQFF. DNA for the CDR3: TGCGCCAGCAGCTTGGAAGGACAGGGGATGATGGGTGAGCAGTTCTTC.